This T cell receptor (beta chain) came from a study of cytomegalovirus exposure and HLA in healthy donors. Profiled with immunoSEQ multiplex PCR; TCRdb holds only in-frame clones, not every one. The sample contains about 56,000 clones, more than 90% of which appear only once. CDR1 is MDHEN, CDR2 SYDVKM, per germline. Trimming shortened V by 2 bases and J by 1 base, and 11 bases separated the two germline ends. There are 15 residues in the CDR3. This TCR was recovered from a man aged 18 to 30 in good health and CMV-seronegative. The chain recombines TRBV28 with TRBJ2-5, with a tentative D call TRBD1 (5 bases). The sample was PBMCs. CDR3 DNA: TGTGCCAGCAGTTTAAGGGAAGGGGTCCAAGAGACCCAGTACTTC. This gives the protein CASSLREGVQETQYF.